Reported below is one TCR beta chain. Germline V gene lookup returns CDR1 SEHNR and CDR2 FQNEAQ (reference sequence). This CDR3 spans 14 amino acids. J was trimmed by 2 bases and V by 4 bases; bases with no gene match: 4. Authors' processing steps: Amplification of reference gene primers provided the estimated nucleated cell counts. Generated by immunoSEQ multiplex PCR, the TCRdb table keeps only in-frame clones and is missing some. D and trimming come from the DNA, and the V and J calls and clone size come from that table. The sample has around 130,000 clones, roughly three quarters seen once. The sample belongs to a study of blood T cell repertoires in COVID-19. Study-wide background: The study drew acute and convalescent COVID-19 samples from the United States, Italy and Spain. From T cells, B-cell-depleted T cells, or PBMCs came the material, which was cDNA or gDNA.

The chain couples TRBV7-9 to TRBJ2-7; 8 bases align to TRBD2. This sequence was found in a human donor in a cohort sampled during active COVID-19. The material sequenced was peripheral blood. CDR3 amino acids: CASSWGLVPYEQYF. In nucleotides, the CDR3 is TGTGCCAGCAGCTGGGGACTAGTTCCCTACGAGCAGTACTTC.